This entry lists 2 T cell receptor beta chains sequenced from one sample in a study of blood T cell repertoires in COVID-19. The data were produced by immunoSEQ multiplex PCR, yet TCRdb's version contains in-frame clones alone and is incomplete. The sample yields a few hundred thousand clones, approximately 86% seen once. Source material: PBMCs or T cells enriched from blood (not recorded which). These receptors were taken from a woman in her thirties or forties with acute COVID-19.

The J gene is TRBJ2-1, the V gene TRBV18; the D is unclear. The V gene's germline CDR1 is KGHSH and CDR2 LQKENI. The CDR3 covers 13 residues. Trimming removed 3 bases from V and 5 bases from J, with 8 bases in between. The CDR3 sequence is CASSPLENNEQFF. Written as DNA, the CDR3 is TGTGCCAGCTCACCTCTAGAGAACAATGAGCAGTTCTTC.

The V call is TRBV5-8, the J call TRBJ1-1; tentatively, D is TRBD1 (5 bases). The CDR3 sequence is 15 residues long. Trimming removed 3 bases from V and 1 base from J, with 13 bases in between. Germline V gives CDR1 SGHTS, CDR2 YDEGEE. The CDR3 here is CASSSNQGWNTEAFF. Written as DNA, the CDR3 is TGTGCCAGCAGCTCAAACCAGGGCTGGAACACTGAAGCTTTCTTT.